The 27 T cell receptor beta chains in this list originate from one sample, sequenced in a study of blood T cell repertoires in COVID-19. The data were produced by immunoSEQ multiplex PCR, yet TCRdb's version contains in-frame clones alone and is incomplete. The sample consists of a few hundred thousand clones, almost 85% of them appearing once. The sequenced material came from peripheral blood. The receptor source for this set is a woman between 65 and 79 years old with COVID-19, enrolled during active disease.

CDR3 DNA: TGTGCCAGCAGCCAGACGGGGTACGAGCAGTACTTC. Translation: CASSQTGYEQYF. The chain uses TRBV7-9 and TRBJ2-7, with D perhaps matching TRBD2 (5 bases). This CDR3 region has 12 residues. V was trimmed by 5 bases and J by 4 bases, leaving 9 bases between them. Germline CDR1 is SEHNR and CDR2 is FQNEAQ (reference sequence). Full variable domain (missing parts from reference TRBV7-9 and TRBJ2-7): DTGVSQNPRHKITKRGQNVTFRCDPISEHNRLYWYRQTLGQGPEFLTYFQNEAQLEKSRLLSDRFSAERPKGSFSTLEIQRTEQGDSAMYLCASSQTGYEQYFGPGTRLTVT.

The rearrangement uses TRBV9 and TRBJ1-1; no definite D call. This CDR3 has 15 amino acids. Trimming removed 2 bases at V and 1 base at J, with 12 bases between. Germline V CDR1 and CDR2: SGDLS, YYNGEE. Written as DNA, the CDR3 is TGTGCCAGCAGCGTGAGTGGACTTGGGAACACTGAAGCTTTCTTT. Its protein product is CASSVSGLGNTEAFF.

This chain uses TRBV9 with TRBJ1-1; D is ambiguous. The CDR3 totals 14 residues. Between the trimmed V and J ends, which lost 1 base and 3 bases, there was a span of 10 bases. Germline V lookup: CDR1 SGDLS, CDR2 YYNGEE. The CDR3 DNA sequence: TGTGCCAGCAGCGTACGGTCTCAAGACACTGAAGCTTTCTTT. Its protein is CASSVRSQDTEAFF.

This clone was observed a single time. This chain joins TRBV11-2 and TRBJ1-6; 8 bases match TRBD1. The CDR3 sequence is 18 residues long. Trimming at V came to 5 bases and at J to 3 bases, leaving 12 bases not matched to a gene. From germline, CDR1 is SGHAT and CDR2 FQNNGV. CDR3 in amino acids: CASSLRQGANDYNSPLHF. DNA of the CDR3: TGTGCCAGCAGCCTCAGGCAGGGGGCGAACGACTATAATTCACCCCTCCACTTT.

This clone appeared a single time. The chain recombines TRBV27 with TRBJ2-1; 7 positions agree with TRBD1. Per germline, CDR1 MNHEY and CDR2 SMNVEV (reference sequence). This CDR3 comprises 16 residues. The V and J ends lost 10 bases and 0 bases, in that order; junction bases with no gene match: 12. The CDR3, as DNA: TGTGCCACTAGAACAGGGGCAGTCAGCTCCTACAATGAGCAGTTCTTC. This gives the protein CATRTGAVSSYNEQFF.

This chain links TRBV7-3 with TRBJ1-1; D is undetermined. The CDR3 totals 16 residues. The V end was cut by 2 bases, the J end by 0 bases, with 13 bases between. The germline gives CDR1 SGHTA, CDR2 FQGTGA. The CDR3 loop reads CASSLGPQHLNTEAFF. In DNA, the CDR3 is TGTGCCAGCAGCTTAGGTCCCCAACATTTGAACACTGAAGCTTTCTTT.

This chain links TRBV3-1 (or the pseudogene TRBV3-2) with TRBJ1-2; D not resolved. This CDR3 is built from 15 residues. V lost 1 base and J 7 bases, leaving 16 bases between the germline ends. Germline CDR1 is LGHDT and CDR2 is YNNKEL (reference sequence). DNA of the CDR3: TGTGCCAGCAGCCAAGCGGGAGGAAGGAAGGGTGGCTACACCTTC. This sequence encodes CASSQAGGRKGGYTF.

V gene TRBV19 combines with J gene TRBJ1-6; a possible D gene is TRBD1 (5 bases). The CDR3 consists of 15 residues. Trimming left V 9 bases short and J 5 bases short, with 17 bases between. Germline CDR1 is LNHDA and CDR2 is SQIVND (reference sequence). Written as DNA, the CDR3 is TGTGCCAGCAAAGTGGCGGGACTGAATAATTCACCCCTCCACTTT. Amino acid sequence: CASKVAGLNNSPLHF.

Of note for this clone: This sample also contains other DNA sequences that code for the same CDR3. CDR3 residues: CASSLGQGDEQYF. DNA for the CDR3: TGTGCCAGCAGCTTAGGACAGGGGGATGAGCAGTACTTC. The V gene is TRBV7-2, the J gene TRBJ2-7; 9 nucleotides align to TRBD1. The CDR3 totals 13 residues. Per the germline V gene, CDR1 is SGHTA and CDR2 is FQGNSA. V trimming: 1 base; J trimming: 7 bases; junction bases outside the gene matches: 2.

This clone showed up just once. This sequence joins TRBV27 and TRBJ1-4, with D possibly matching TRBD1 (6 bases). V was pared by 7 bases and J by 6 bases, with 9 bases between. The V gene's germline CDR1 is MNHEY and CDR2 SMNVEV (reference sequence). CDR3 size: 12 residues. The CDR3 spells CASMTGDEKLFF. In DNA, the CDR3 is TGTGCCAGCATGACAGGTGATGAAAAACTGTTTTTT.

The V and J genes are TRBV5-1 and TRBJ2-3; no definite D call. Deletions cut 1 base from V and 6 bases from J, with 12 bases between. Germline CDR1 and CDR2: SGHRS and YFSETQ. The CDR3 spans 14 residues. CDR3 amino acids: CASSLRISGDTQYF. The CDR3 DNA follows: TGCGCCAGCAGCTTGAGGATCTCCGGGGATACGCAGTATTTT.

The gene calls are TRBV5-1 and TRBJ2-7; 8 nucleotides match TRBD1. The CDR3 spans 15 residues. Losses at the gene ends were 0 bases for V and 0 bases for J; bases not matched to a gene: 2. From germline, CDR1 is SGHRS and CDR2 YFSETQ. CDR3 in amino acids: CASSLEGQASYEQYF. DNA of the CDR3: TGCGCCAGCAGCTTGGAGGGACAGGCCTCCTACGAGCAGTACTTC. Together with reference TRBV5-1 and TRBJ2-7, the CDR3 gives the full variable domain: KAGVTQTPRYLIKTRGQQVTLSCSPISGHRSVSWYQQTPGQGLQFLFEYFSETQRNKGNFPGRFSGRQFSNSRSEMNVSTLELGDSALYLCASSLEGQASYEQYFGPGTRLTVT.

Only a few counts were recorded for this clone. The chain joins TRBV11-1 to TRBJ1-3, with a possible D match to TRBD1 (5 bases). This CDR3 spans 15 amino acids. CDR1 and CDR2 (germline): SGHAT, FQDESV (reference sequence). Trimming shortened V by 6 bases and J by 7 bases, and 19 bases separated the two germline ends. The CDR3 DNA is TGTGCCAGCAGTCGGGACGGGACTCTGCGGAACACCATATATTTT. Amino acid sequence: CASSRDGTLRNTIYF. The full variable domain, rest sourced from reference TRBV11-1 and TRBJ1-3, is EAEVAQSPRYKITEKSQAVAFWCDPISGHATLYWYRQILGQGPELLVQFQDESVVDDSQLPKDRFSAERLKGVDSTLKIQPAELGDSAMYLCASSRDGTLRNTIYFGEGSWLTVV.

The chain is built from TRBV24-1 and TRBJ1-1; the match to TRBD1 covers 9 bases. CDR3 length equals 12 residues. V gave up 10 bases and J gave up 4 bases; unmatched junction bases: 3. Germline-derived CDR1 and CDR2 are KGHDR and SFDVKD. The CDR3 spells CATQGAITEAFF. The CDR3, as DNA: TGTGCCACACAGGGGGCAATCACTGAAGCTTTCTTT.

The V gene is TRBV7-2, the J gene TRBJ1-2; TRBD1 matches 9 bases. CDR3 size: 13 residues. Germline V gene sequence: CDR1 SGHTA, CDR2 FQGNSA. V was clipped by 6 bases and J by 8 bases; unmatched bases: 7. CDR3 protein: CASSPNRGLGYTF. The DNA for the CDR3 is TGTGCCAGCAGTCCTAACAGGGGGCTAGGCTACACCTTC.

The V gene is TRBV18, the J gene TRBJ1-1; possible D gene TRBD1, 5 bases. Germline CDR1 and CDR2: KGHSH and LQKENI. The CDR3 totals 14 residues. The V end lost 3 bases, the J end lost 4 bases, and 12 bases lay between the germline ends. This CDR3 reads CASSPSGGSTEAFF. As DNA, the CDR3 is TGTGCCAGCTCACCCTCCGGGGGGTCCACTGAAGCTTTCTTT.

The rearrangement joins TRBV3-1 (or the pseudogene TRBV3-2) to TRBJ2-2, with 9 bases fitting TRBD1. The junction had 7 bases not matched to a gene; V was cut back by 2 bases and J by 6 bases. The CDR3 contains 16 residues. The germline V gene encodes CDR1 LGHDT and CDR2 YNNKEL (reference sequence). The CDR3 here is CASSQMGQGFPGELFF. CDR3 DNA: TGTGCCAGCAGCCAAATGGGACAGGGTTTTCCCGGGGAGCTGTTTTTT.

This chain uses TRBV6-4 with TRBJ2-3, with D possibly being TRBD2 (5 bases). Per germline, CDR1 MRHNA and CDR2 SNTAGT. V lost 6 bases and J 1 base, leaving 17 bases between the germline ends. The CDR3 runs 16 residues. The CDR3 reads CASSARGEYGTDTQYF. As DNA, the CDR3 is TGTGCCAGCAGCGCACGGGGAGAGTATGGCACAGATACGCAGTATTTT.

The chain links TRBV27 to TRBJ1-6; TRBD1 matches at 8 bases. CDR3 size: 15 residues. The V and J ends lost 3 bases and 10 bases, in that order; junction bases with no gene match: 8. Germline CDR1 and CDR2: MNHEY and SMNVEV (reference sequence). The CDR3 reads CASSLIQGAKSPLHF. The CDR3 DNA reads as TGTGCCAGCAGTTTGATCCAGGGGGCAAAGTCACCCCTCCACTTT.

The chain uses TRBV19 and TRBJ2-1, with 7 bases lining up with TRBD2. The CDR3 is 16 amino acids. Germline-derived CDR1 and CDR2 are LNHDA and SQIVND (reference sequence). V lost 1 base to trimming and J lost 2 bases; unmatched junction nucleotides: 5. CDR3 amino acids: CASSIGSSGTYNEQFF. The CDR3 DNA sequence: TGTGCCAGTAGTATAGGGTCCAGCGGGACCTACAATGAGCAGTTCTTC.

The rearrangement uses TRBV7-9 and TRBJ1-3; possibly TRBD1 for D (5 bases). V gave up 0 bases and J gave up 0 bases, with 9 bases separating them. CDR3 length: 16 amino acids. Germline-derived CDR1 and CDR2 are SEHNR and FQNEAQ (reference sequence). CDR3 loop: CASSLAAGGSGNTIYF. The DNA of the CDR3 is TGTGCCAGCAGCTTAGCGGCCGGGGGCTCTGGAAACACCATATATTTT.

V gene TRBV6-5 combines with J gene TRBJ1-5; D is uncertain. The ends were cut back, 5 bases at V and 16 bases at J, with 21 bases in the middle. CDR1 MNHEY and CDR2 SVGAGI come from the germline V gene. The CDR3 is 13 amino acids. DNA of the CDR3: TGTGCCAGCAGTCAACGAGCGGACCGCCCGGGACATTTT. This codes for CASSQRADRPGHF.

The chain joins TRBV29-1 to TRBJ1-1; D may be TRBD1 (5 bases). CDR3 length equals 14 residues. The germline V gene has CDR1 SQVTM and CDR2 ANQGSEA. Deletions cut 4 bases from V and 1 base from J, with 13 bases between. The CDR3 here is CSVARGNANTEAFF. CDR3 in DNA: TGCAGCGTTGCCCGGGGGAACGCGAACACTGAAGCTTTCTTT. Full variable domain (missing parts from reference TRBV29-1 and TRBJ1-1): SAVISQKPSRDICQRGTSLTIQCQVDSQVTMMFWYRQQPGQSLTLIATANQGSEATYESGFVIDKFPISRPNLTFSTLTVSNMSPEDSSIYLCSVARGNANTEAFFGQGTRLTVV.

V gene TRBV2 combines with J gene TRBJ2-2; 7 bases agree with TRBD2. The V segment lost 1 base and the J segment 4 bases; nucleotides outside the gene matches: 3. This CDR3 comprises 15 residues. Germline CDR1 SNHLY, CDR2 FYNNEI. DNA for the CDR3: TGTGCCAGCAGTGAAGGGCGGGGGTCCACCGGGGAGCTGTTTTTT. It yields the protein CASSEGRGSTGELFF. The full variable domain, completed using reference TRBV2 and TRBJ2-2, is EPEVTQTPSHQVTQMGQEVILRCVPISNHLYFYWYRQILGQKVEFLVSFYNNEISEKSEIFDDQFSVERPDGSNFTLKIRSTKLEDSAMYFCASSEGRGSTGELFFGEGSRLTVL.

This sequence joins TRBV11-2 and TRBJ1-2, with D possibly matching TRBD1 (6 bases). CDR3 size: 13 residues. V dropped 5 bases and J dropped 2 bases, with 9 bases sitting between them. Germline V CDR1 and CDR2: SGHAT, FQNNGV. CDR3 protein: CASSPQGNYGYTF. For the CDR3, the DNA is TGTGCCAGCAGCCCGCAGGGGAACTATGGCTACACCTTC.

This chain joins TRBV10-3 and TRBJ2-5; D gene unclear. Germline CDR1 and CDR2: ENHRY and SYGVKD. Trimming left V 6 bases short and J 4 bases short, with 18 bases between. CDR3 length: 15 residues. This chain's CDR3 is CAIRASNVSPETQYF. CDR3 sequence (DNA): TGTGCCATCAGAGCGTCTAACGTCTCCCCAGAGACCCAGTACTTC.

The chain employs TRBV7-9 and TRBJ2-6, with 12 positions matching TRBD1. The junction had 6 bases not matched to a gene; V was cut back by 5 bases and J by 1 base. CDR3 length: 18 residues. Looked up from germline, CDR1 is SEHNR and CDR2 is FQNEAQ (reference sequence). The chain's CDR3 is CASSRVGQGASGANVLTF. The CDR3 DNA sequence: TGTGCCAGCAGCCGAGTGGGACAGGGGGCTTCTGGGGCCAACGTCCTGACTTTC.